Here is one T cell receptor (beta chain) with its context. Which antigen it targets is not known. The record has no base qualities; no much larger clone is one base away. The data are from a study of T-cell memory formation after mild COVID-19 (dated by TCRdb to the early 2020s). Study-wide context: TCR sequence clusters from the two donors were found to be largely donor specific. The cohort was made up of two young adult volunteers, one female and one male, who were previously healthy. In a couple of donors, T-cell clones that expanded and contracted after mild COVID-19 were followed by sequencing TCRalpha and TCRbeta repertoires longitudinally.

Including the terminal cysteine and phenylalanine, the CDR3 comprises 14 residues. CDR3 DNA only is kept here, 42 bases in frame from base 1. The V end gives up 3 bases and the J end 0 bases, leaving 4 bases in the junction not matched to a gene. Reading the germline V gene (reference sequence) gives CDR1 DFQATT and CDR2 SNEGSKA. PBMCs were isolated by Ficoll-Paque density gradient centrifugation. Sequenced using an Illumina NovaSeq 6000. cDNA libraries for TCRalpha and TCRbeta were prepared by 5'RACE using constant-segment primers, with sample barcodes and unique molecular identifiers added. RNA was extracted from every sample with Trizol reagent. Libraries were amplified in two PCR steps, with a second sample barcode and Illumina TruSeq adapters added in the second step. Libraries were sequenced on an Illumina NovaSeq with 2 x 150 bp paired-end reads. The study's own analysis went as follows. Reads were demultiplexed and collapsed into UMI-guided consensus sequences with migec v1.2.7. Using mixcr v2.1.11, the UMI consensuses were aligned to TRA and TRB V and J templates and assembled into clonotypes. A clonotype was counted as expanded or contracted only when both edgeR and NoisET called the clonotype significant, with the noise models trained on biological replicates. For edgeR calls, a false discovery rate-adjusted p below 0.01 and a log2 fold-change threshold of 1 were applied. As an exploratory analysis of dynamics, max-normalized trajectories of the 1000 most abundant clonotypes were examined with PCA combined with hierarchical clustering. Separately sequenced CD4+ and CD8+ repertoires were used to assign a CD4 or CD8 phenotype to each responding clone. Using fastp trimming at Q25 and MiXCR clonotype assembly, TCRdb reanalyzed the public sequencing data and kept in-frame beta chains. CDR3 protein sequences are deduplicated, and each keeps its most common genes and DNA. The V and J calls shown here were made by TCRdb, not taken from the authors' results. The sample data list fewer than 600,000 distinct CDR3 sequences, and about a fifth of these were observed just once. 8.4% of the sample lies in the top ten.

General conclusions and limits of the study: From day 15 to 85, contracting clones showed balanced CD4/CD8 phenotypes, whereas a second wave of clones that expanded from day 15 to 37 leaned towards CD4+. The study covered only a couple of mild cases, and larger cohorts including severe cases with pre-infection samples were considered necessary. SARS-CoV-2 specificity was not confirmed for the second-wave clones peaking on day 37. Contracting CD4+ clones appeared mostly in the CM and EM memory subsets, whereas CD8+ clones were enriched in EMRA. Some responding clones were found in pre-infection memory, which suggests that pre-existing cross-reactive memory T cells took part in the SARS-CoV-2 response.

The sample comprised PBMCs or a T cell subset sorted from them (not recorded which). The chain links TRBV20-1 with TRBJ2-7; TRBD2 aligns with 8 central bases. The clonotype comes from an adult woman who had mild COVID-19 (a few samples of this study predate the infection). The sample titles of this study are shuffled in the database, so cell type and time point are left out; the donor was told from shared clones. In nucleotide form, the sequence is TGCAGTGCTAGTAGCGGGATCCACTCCTACGAGCAGTACTTC. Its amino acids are CSASSGIHSYEQYF.